A single sample is the source of the 6 T cell receptor beta chains below, sequenced in a study of PD-1 blockade in classical Hodgkin lymphoma. TCRdb keeps only in-frame clones here, not all; method: immunoSEQ multiplex PCR. Of 20,000 to 30,000 clones detected, roughly 90% appear once; the ten largest clones hold 20% to 30%. Time point reported: cycle 4 day 1 (C4D1), after more than 5 weeks of nivolumab. With no exception, relapse followed autologous stem cell transplantation in all patients, and brentuximab vedotin exposure varied. The sequencing here drew on peripheral blood mononuclear cells (PBMCs), taken before the fourth cycle of nivolumab. The receptors stem from a human donor with classical Hodgkin lymphoma.

This chain links TRBV6-4 with TRBJ1-5; D is possibly TRBD1 (5 bases). V was cut by 3 bases and J by 0 bases, with 18 bases left in between. This CDR3 region has 18 residues. Per germline, CDR1 MRHNA and CDR2 SNTAGT. The CDR3 DNA follows: TGTGCCAGCAGTGAGACGGGGGTTAGCCCCTATAGCAATCAGCCCCAGCATTTT. This translates into CASSETGVSPYSNQPQHF.

This chain connects TRBV5-1 to TRBJ2-4; D is undetermined. Germline CDR1 is SGHRS and CDR2 is YFSETQ. This CDR3 region has 15 residues. Trimming removed 4 bases at V and 0 bases at J, with 11 bases between. The CDR3 protein is CASSLSTGAKNIQYF. The CDR3 DNA sequence: TGCGCCAGCAGCCTTTCAACGGGAGCCAAAAACATTCAGTACTTC.

The genes are TRBV30 and TRBJ1-2; possibly TRBD1 for D (6 bases). V shed 0 bases and J shed 4 bases, with 12 bases lying between them. The CDR3 sequence is 14 residues long. Germline V gene lookup returns CDR1 GTSNPN and CDR2 SVGIG (reference sequence). DNA for the CDR3: TGTGCCTGGAGTGTAGGAGGGGGGCTCTATGGCTACACCTTC. Translation gives CAWSVGGGLYGYTF.

V and J are TRBV19 and TRBJ1-2; TRBD1 aligns across 7 bases. Germline values: CDR1 LNHDA, CDR2 SQIVND (reference sequence). The CDR3 has 15 residues. V lost 5 bases to trimming and J lost 4 bases; unmatched junction nucleotides: 10. Written as DNA, the CDR3 is TGTGCCAGTAGTCCGAACAGGGGTCCCTTCTATGGCTACACCTTC. Translation gives CASSPNRGPFYGYTF.

The V gene is TRBV18, the J gene TRBJ1-4, with D possibly matching TRBD1 (5 bases). Trimming took 3 bases from V and 4 from J, leaving 18 bases between them. This CDR3 spans 17 amino acids. The V gene's germline CDR1 is KGHSH and CDR2 LQKENI. The CDR3 loop reads CASSPVKGQGGNEKLFF. DNA for the CDR3: TGTGCCAGCTCACCCGTCAAGGGGCAGGGCGGTAATGAAAAACTGTTTTTT.

The rearrangement uses TRBV30 and TRBJ1-3; possible D gene TRBD1, 6 bases. Germline assignment: CDR1 GTSNPN and CDR2 SVGIG (reference sequence). There are 14 residues in the CDR3. V lost 5 bases, J lost 4 bases, and 15 bases lay in between. CDR3 sequence (DNA): TGTGCCTGGGGTACAGGGTCTGCCGGAAACACCATATATTTT. Amino acid sequence: CAWGTGSAGNTIYF.